The T cell receptor beta chain described here comes from a study of CD8 T cells in ankylosing spondylitis. General observations from the study: Seemingly distinctive of ankylosing spondylitis blood was a TCR beta motif formed by eight highly homologous variants.

TCRdb reanalysed the 5' RACE reads using MiXCR and keeps one entry per CDR3 protein. The sample holds hundreds of thousands of distinct CDR3 sequences, about 11% seen once. This clonotype has a handful of counts. Its antigen remains unknown. There are 12 residues in the CDR3. Trimming cost V 4 bases and J 4 bases, with 6 bases left between them. Germline CDR1 reads KGHDR; CDR2 reads SFDVKD. J is TRBJ2-5 and V is TRBV24-1; D uncertain. This TCR was sampled from a male donor with ankylosing spondylitis. The sequencing input was blood, either unsorted or a sorted T cell fraction (not recorded which). The CDR3 DNA sequence: TGTGCCACCAGTGACTACCTAGAGACCCAGTACTTC. As protein: CATSDYLETQYF.